The entry below describes one TCR beta chain. What it recognizes is unknown. This specimen comes from a study of beta chain features in type 1 diabetes. Study-wide context: Healthy donors, compared against patients, showed similar age, gender and cell yields. Examination spanned around 110 million sorted cells from all samples. Study-level points and caveats: Whether TCRB rearrangement is influenced by HLA type went unresolved here. All four CD4+ subsets from Type 1 diabetes patients carried moderately but significantly shorter TCRB CDR3s.

This CDR3 has 17 amino acids. Germline V gene data show CDR1 as PRHDT and CDR2 as FYEKMQ (reference sequence). Trimming removed 6 bases at V and 3 bases at J, with 21 bases between. Every bit of the isolated RNA underwent reverse transcription, so sequencing read expressed TCRB transcripts. Produced via immunoSEQ multiplex PCR; TCRdb's table is partial and in-frame only. The sample lists about 280,000 clones, approximately 15% occurring once. Each of the CD4+ naive, central memory, regulatory and stem cell-like memory populations was sorted via CD45RO/CCR7/CD25/CD127/CD95/CD27. V gene TRBV13 combines with J gene TRBJ2-4; possible D gene TRBD2, 6 bases. The sample consisted of naive CD4+ T cells from blood. The origin of this receptor is a man younger than 35 with type 1 diabetes. CDR3 protein: CASRAVIFGGNKNIQYF. In DNA form, the CDR3 reads TGTGCCAGCAGGGCGGTAATTTTCGGGGGTAACAAAAACATTCAGTACTTC.